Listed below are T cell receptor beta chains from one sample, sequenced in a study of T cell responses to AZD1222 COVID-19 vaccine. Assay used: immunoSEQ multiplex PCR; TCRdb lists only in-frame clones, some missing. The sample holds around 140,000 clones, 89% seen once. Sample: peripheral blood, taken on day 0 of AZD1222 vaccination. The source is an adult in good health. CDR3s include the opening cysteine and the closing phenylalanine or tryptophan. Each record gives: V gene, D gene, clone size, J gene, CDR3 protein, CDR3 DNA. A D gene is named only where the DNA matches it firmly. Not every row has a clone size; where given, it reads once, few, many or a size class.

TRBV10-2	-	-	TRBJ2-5	CASSESGAGETQYF	TGCGCCAGCAGTGAGTCGGGGGCGGGGGAGACCCAGTACTTC
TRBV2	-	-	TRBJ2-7	CASRRTGNLYEQYF	TGTGCCAGCAGGAGGACGGGGAATCTCTACGAGCAGTACTTC
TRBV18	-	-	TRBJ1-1	CASSPSVSNTEAFF	TGTGCCAGCTCACCCTCTGTCAGTAACACTGAAGCTTTCTTT
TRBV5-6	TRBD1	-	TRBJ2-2	CASSLDRRAVRGELFF	TGTGCCAGCAGCCTGGACAGGCGGGCCGTTCGCGGGGAGCTGTTTTTT
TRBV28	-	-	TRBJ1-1	CASRWEGRRPFF	TGTGCCAGCAGGTGGGAGGGGCGGCGACCTTTCTTT
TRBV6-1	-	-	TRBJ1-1	CASSETTTNTEAFF	TGTGCCAGCAGTGAAACAACGACGAACACTGAAGCTTTCTTT
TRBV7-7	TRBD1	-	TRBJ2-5	CASSLAGTGAEKTQYF	TGTGCCAGCAGCTTAGCCGGGACAGGGGCAGAAAAGACCCAGTACTTC
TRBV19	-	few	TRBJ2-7	CASSIVAGNFRYEQYF	TGTGCCAGTAGTATAGTTGCAGGGAACTTCAGGTACGAGCAGTACTTC
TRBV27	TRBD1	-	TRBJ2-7	CASRRQQGFQSSYEQYF	TGTGCCAGCAGGAGACAACAGGGGTTCCAGAGCTCCTACGAGCAGTACTTC
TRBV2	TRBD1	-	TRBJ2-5	CASRADTGGAKTQYF	TGTGCCAGCAGGGCAGATACAGGGGGCGCGAAGACCCAGTACTTC
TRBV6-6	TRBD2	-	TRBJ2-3	CASSRTSDTQYF	TGTGCCAGCAGTAGGACTAGCGATACGCAGTATTTT
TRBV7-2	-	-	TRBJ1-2	CASSQQANYGYTF	TGTGCCAGCAGCCAGCAGGCGAACTATGGCTACACCTTC
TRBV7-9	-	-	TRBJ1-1	CASSPLWGRGTTEAFF	TGTGCCAGCAGCCCGCTCTGGGGGCGCGGGACCACTGAAGCTTTCTTT
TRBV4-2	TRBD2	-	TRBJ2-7	CASSQGGGGYEQYF	TGTGCCAGCAGCCAAGGCGGCGGGGGCTACGAGCAGTACTTC
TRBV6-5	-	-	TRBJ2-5	CASSYSPGLQETQYF	TGTGCCAGCAGTTACTCGCCAGGGCTACAAGAGACCCAGTACTTC
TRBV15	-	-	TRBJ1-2	CATSSQSSGNGYTF	TGTGCCACCAGCAGCCAGTCTTCGGGGAATGGCTACACCTTC
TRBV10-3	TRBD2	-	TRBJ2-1	CAISESPSGSSNEQFF	TGTGCCATCAGTGAGTCCCCTAGCGGGAGCTCCAATGAGCAGTTCTTC
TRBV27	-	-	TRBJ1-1	CASSVGTEGVTEAFF	TGTGCCAGCAGTGTCGGGACGGAGGGGGTCACTGAAGCTTTCTTT
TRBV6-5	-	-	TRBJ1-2	CASSQTANYGYTF	TGTGCCAGCAGTCAGACAGCTAACTATGGCTACACCTTC
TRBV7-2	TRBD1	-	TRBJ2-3	CASSLVGGTGGSDTQYF	TGTGCCAGCAGCTTAGTGGGCGGGACAGGGGGCTCCGATACGCAGTATTTT
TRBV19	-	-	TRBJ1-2	CASSIDAVSTNGYTF	TGTGCCAGTAGTATAGACGCGGTTTCGACGAACGGCTACACCTTC
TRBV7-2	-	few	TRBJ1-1	CASSSTQGLRGTEAFF	TGTGCCAGCAGCTCCACACAGGGTTTGAGAGGCACTGAAGCTTTCTTT
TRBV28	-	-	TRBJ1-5	CASSVKTNQPQHF	TGTGCCAGCAGTGTGAAGACGAATCAGCCCCAGCATTTT
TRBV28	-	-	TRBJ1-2	CASSLRPDAGYTF	TGTGCCAGCAGCCTTAGACCCGACGCCGGCTACACCTTC
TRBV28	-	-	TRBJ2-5	CASSWASVPETQYF	TGTGCCAGCAGTTGGGCCAGCGTACCGGAGACCCAGTACTTC
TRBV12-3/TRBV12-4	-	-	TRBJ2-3	CASSFEDTQYF	TGTGCCAGCAGTTTCGAAGATACGCAGTATTTT
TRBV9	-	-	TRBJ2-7	CASSVGAGYEQYF	TGTGCCAGCAGCGTAGGGGCGGGCTACGAGCAGTACTTC
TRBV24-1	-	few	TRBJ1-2	CATSDNHRADGYTF	TGTGCCACCAGTGACAACCACAGGGCCGATGGCTACACCTTC
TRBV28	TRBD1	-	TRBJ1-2	CASSLIGGVGYTF	TGTGCCAGCAGTTTAATAGGGGGCGTTGGCTACACCTTC
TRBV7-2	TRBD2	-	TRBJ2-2	CASSRGATSGSGELFF	TGTGCCAGCAGCAGAGGCGCGACTAGCGGGAGCGGGGAGCTGTTTTTT
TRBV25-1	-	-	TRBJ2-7	CASSVGYEQYF	TGTGCCAGCAGTGTGGGGTACGAGCAGTACTTC
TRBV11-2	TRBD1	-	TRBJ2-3	CASSQGTGFGDTQYF	TGTGCCAGCAGCCAAGGGACAGGGTTTGGAGATACGCAGTATTTT
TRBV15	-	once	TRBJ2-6	CATSRMGDLRSGANVLTF	TGTGCCACCAGCAGAATGGGTGACTTGCGCTCTGGGGCCAACGTCCTGACTTTC
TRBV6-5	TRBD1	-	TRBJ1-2	CASIPGQGSTTF	TGTGCCAGCATCCCCGGACAGGGGTCAACCACCTTC
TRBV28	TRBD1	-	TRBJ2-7	CASSHSSGTGGEQYF	TGTGCCAGCAGCCACTCTTCCGGGACAGGGGGCGAGCAGTACTTC
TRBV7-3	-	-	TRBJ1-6	CASSLGSGAYNSPLHF	TGTGCCAGCAGCTTAGGTAGCGGCGCCTATAATTCACCCCTCCACTTT
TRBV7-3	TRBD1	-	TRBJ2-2	CASSLKPAVGQGFSGELFF	TGTGCCAGCAGCTTGAAACCAGCCGTAGGACAGGGGTTCTCCGGGGAGCTGTTTTTT
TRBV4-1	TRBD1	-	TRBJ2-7	CASSQGTGVYEQYF	TGCGCCAGCAGCCAAGGGACAGGGGTATACGAGCAGTACTTC
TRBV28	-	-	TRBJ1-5	CASSLNSGNQPQHF	TGTGCCAGCAGCCTCAACAGCGGCAATCAGCCCCAGCATTTT
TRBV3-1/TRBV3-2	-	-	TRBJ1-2	CASSQDPALVTF	TGTGCCAGCAGCCAAGACCCGGCCCTAGTGACCTTC
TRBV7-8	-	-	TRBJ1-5	CASSPREGLSNQPQHF	TGTGCCAGCAGCCCCCGGGAGGGTCTTAGCAATCAGCCCCAGCATTTT
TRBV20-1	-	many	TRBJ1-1	CSERSNTEAFF	TGCAGTGAGAGATCGAACACTGAAGCTTTCTTT
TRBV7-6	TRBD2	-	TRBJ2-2	CASSGTSGGPTGELFF	TGTGCCAGCAGCGGCACTAGCGGGGGGCCCACCGGGGAGCTGTTTTTT
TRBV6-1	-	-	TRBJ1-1	CASSELTDTEAFF	TGTGCCAGCAGTGAACTTACAGACACTGAAGCTTTCTTT
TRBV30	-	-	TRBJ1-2	CAWSVATEINYGYTF	TGTGCCTGGAGTGTTGCTACCGAGATTAACTATGGCTACACCTTC
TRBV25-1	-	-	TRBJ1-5	CASSEGIYRGNQPQHF	TGTGCCAGCAGTGAGGGAATCTACAGGGGCAATCAGCCCCAGCATTTT
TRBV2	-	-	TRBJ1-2	CASRTANYGYTF	TGTGCCAGCCGTACAGCTAACTATGGCTACACCTTC